This T cell receptor (beta chain) was documented in a study of T-cell reconstitution after alpha-beta-depleted transplantation in children. Unique molecular identifiers tagged the TCRbeta library. TCRdb reanalysed the PCR reads using MiXCR and keeps one entry per CDR3 protein. The table has some 520,000 distinct CDR3 sequences, about 31% seen once. Deletions cut 1 base from V and 0 bases from J, with 22 bases between. This CDR3 has 20 amino acids. CDR1 SGHVS and CDR2 FQNEAQ come from the germline V gene. This sequence was found in a human donor who donated a stem cell graft to a child with aplastic anemia. The chain is built from TRBV7-8 and TRBJ1-3; no firm D call. The material was PBMCs from the stem cell graft donor, obtained from the stem cell graft. The CDR3 reads CASSLVTDLSYIASGNTIYF. The CDR3 region has the DNA TGTGCCAGCAGCTTAGTCACGGACTTATCCTATATCGCCTCTGGAAACACCATATATTTT.